This T cell receptor beta chain derives from a study of OX40 agonist ivuxolimab in advanced cancers. Study overall: The study treated patients with ivuxolimab, an agonistic anti-OX40 (CD134) antibody.

Germline assignment: CDR1 MNHEY and CDR2 SMNVEV (reference sequence). The V segment lost 2 bases and the J segment 5 bases; nucleotides outside the gene matches: 7. The CDR3 is made up of 15 amino acids. The data were produced by immunoSEQ multiplex PCR, yet TCRdb's version contains in-frame clones alone and is incomplete. In the table there are fewer than 80,000 clones, around 83% of which are singletons. The sequencing used CD4+ or CD8+ T cells sorted from blood, collected in a trial of the OX40 agonist ivuxolimab. This rearrangement joins TRBV27 to TRBJ2-3; 7 bases map to TRBD1. The source of this sequence is an adult with an advanced solid tumor such as melanoma, head and neck, liver or kidney cancer. CDR3 DNA sequence: TGTGCCAGCAGTTTAGAGACAGGGCAGCGAGATACGCAGTATTTT. This sequence encodes CASSLETGQRDTQYF.